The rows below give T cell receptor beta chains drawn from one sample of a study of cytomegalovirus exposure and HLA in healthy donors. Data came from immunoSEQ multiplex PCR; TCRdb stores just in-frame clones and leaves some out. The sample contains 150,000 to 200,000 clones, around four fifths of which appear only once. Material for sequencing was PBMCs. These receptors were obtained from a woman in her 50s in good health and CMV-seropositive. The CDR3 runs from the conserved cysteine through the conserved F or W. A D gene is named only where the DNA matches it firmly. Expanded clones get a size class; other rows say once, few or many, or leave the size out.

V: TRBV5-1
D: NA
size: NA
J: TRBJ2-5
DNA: TGCGCCAGCAGCTTGGTAGGGGGAGAGACCCAGTACTTC
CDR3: CASSLVGGETQYF

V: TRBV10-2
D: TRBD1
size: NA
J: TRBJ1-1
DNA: TGCGCCAGCAGTGAGTCCCACGCCAGGACAGGGGGTTTAGACACTGAAGCTTTCTTT
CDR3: CASSESHARTGGLDTEAFF

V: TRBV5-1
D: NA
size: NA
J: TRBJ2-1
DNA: TGCGCCAGCAGCCGTACAGGGAGCCCCTACAATGAGCAGTTCTTC
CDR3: CASSRTGSPYNEQFF

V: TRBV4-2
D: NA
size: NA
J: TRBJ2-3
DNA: TGTGCCAGCAGCCAAGAAGGACAGTTAACCGGGGTAGATACGCAGTATTTT
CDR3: CASSQEGQLTGVDTQYF

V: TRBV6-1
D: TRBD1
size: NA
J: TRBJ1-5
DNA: TGTGCCACCCAGGACAGGGAGGGTGTCAATCAGCCCCAGCATTTT
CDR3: CATQDREGVNQPQHF

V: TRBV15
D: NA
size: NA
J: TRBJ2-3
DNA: TGTGCCACCAGCGGCGAAAGACAGAATACGCAGTATTTT
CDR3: CATSGERQNTQYF

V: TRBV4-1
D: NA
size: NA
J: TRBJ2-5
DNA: TGCGCCAGCAGCCAAGTTACTACCCCGGTCGCGGAGACCCAGTACTTC
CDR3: CASSQVTTPVAETQYF

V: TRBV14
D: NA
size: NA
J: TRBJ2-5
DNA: TGTGCCAGCAGCCAAGGAGGAGGCGGCGGGGAGACCCAGTACTTC
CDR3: CASSQGGGGGETQYF

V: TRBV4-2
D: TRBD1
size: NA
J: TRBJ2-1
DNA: TGTGCCAGCAGCGCCCGGGACAGGGGTGACAATGAGCAGTTCTTC
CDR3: CASSARDRGDNEQFF

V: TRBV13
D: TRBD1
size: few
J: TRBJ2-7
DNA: TGTGCCAGCAGCTGGGGACAGGTGAGAGGGGAGCAGTACTTC
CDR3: CASSWGQVRGEQYF

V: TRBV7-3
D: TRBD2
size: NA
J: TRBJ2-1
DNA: TGTGCCAGCAGCTTACGACGGGGGGGCGTGAATGAGCAGTTCTTC
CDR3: CASSLRRGGVNEQFF

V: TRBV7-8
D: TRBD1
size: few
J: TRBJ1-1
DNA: TGTGCCAGCAGCCAGATGACAGGGTATACTGAAGCTTTCTTT
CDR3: CASSQMTGYTEAFF

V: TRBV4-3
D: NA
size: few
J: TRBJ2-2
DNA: TGCGCCAGCAGCCAAGATTGGGGGGGGGCGGGCGGGGAGCTGTTTTTT
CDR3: CASSQDWGGAGGELFF